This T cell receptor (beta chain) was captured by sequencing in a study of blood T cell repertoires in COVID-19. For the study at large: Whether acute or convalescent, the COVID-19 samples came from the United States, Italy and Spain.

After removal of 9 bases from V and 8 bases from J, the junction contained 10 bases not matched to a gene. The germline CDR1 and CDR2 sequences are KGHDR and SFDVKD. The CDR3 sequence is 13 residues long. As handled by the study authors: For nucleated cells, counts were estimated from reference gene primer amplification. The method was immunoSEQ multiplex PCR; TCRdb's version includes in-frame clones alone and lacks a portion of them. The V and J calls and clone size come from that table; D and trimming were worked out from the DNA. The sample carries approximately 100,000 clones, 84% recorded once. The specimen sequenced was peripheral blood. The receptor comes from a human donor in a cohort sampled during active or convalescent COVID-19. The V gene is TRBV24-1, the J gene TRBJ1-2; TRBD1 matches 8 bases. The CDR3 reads CATSGQGDRGYTF. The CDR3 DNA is TGTGCCACCTCCGGACAGGGTGACAGGGGCTACACCTTC.